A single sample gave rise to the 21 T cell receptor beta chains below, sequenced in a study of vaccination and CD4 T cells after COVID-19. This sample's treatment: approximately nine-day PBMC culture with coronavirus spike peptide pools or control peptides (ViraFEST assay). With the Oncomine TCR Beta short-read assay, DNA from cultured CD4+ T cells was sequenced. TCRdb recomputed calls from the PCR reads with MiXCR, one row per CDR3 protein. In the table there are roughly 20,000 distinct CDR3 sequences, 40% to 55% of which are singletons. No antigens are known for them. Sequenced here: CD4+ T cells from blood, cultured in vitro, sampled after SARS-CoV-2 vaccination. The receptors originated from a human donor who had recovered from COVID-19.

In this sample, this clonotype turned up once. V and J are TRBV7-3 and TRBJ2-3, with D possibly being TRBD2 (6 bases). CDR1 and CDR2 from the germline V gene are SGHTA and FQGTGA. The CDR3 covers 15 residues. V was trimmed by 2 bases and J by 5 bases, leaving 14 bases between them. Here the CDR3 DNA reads TGTGCCAGCAGCTTATCCGGAGGGGCGGGAGATACGCAGTATTTT. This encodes CASSLSGGAGDTQYF.

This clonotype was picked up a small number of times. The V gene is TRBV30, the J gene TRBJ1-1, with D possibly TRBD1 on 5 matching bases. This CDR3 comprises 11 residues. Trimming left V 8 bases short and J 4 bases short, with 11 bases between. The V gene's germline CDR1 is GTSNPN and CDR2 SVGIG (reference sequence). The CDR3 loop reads CAGAGSTEAFF. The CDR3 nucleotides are TGTGCCGGGGCAGGGAGCACTGAAGCTTTCTTT.

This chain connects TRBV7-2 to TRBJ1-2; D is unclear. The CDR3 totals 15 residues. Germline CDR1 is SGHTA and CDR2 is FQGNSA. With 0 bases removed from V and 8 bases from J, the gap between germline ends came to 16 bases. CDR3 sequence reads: CASSLASDGPGGYTF. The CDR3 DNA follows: TGTGCCAGCAGCTTAGCTTCGGACGGGCCTGGGGGCTACACCTTC. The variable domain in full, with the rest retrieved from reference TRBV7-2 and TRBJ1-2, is GAGVSQSPSNKVTEKGKDVELRCDPISGHTALYWYRQSLGQGLEFLIYFQGNSAPDKSGLPSDRFSAERTGGSVSTLTIQRTQQEDSAVYLCASSLASDGPGGYTFGSGTRLTVV.

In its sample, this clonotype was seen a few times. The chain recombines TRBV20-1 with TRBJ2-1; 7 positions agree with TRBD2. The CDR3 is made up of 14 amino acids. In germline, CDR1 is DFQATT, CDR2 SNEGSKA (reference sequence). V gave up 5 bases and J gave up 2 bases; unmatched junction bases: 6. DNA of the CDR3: TGCAGTGCTGAGTCTAGCGGAGCCTACAATGAGCAGTTCTTC. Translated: CSAESSGAYNEQFF.

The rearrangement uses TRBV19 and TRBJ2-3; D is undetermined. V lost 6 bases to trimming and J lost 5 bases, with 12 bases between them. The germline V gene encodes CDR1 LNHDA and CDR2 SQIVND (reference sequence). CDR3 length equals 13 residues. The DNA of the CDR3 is TGTGCCAGTAGCCTATCCCTTGGAGATACGCAGTATTTT. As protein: CASSLSLGDTQYF.

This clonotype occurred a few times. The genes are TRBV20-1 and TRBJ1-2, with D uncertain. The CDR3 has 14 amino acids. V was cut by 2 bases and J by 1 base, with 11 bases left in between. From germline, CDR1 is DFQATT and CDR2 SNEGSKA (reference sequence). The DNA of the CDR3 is TGCAGTGCTAGATGGCGGGAACTTAACTATGGCTACACCTTC. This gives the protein CSARWRELNYGYTF.

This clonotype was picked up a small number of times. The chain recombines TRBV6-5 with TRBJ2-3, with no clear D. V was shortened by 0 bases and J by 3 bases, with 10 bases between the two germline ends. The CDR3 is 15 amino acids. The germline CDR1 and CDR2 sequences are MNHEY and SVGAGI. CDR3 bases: TGTGCCAGCAGTTACTCGGGCATTGGGACAGATACGCAGTATTTT. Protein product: CASSYSGIGTDTQYF.

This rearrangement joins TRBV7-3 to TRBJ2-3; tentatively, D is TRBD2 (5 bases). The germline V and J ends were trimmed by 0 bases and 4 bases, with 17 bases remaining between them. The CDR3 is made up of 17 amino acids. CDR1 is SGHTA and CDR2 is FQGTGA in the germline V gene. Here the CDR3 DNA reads TGTGCCAGCAGCTTAACGTCACGCGGGCGGGCATCAGATACGCAGTATTTT. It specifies CASSLTSRGRASDTQYF.

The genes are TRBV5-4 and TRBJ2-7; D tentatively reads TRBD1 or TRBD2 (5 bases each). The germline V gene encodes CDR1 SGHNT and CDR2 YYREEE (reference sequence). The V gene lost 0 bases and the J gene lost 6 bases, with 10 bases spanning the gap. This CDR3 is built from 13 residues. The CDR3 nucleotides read TGTGCCAGCAGCTTGGCCGGGACGCCCGAGCAGTACTTC. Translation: CASSLAGTPEQYF.

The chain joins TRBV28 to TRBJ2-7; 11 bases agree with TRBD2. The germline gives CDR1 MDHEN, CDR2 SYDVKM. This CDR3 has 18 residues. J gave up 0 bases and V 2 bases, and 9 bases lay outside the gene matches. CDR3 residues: CASSLPGLAGESSYEQYF. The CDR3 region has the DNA TGTGCCAGCAGTTTACCTGGACTAGCGGGTGAGAGCTCCTACGAGCAGTACTTC.

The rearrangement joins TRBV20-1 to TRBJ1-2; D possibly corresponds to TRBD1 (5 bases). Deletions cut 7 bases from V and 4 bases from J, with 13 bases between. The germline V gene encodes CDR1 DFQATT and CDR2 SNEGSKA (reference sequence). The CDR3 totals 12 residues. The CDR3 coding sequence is TGCAGTGTGGTCACCGGGACCTATGGCTACACCTTC. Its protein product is CSVVTGTYGYTF.

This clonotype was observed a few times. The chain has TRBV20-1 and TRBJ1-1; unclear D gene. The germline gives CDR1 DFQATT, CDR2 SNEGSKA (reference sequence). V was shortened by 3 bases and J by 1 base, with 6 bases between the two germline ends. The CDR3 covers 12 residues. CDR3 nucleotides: TGCAGTGCTAGGACACCGAACACTGAAGCTTTCTTT. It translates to CSARTPNTEAFF.

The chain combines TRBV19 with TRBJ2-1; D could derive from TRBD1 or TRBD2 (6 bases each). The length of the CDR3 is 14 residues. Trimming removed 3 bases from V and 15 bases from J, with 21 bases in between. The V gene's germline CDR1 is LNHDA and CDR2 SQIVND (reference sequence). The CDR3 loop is CASSMPGPTGAPFF. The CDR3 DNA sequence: TGTGCCAGTAGTATGCCGGGCCCTACGGGGGCTCCGTTCTTC.

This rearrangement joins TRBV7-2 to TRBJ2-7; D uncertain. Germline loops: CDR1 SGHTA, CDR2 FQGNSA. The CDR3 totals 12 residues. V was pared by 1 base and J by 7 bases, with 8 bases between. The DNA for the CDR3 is TGTGCCAGCAGCTTAGATACAGTAGAGCAGTACTTC. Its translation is CASSLDTVEQYF.

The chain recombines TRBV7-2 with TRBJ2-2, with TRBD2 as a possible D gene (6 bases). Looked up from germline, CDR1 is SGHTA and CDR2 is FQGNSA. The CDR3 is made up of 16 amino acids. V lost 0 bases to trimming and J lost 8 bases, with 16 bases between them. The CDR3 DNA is TGTGCCAGCAGCTTAGCGAATCCGGGAGCGACAGGGGAGCTGTTTTTT. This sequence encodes CASSLANPGATGELFF.

This chain's CDR3 is CATSDAGTSGRETQYF. The CDR3 bases are TGTGCCACCAGTGACGCCGGGACTAGCGGGAGAGAGACCCAGTACTTC. This rearrangement joins TRBV24-1 to TRBJ2-5; 14 positions match TRBD2. This CDR3 contains 16 residues. The V and J ends lost 4 bases and 4 bases, in that order; junction bases with no gene match: 4. The germline gives CDR1 KGHDR, CDR2 SFDVKD.

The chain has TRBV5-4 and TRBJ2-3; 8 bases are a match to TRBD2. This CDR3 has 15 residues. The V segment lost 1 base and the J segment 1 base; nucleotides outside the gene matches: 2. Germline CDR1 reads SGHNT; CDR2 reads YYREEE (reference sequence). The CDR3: CASSLSGGGTDTQYF. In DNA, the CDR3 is TGTGCCAGCAGCTTGTCGGGAGGGGGCACAGATACGCAGTATTTT.

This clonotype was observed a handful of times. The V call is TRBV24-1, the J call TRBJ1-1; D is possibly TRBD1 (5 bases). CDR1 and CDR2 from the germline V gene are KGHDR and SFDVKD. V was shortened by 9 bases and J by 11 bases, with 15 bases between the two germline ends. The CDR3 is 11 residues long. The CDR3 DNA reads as TGTGCCACCTCTACGTCCAGGGAGGCTTTCTTT. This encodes CATSTSREAFF.

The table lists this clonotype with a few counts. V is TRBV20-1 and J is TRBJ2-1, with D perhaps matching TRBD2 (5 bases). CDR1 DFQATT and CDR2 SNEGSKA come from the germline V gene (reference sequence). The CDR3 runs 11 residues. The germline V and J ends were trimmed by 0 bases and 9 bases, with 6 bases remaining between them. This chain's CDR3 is CSARDRGEQFF. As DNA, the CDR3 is TGCAGTGCTAGAGATCGGGGTGAGCAGTTCTTC.

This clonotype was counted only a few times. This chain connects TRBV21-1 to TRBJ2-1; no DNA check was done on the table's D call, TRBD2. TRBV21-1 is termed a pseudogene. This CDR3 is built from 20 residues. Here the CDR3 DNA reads TGTGCCAGCAGATCACCACGGGACATCGGACTAGCGGGAGTGTGGAATGAGCAGTTCTTC. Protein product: CASRSPRDIGLAGVWNEQFF.

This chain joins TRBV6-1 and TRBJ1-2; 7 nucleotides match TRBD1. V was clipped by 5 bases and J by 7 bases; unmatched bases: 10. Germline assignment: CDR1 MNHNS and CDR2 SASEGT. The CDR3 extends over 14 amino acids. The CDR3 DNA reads TGTGCCAGCAGTACCACGCACAGGGGCGCTGGCTACACCTTC. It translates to CASSTTHRGAGYTF.